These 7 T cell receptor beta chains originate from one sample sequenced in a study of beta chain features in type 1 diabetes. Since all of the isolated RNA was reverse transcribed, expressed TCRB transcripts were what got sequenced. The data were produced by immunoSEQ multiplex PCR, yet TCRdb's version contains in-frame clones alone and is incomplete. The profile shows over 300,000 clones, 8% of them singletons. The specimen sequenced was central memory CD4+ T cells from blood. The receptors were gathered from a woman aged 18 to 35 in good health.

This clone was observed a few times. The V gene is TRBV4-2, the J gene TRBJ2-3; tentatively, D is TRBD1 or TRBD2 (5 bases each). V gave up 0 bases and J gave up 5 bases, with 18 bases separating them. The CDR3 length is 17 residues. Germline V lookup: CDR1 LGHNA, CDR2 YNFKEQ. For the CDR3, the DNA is TGTGCCAGCAGCCAAGAGCAAAGGGACCCTTATATAGATACGCAGTATTTT. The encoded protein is CASSQEQRDPYIDTQYF.

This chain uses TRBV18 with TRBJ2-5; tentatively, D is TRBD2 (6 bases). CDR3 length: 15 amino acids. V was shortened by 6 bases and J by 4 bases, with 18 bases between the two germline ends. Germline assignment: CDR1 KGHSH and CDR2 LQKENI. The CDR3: CASSPGRQGGETQYF. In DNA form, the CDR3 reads TGTGCCAGCTCCCCAGGGAGGCAGGGAGGAGAGACCCAGTACTTC.

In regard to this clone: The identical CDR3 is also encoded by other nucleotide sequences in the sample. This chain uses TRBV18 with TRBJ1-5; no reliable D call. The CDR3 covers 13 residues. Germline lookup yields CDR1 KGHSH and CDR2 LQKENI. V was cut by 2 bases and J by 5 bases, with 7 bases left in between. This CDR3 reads CASSPGRDQPQHF. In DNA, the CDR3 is TGTGCCAGCTCACCAGGAAGGGATCAGCCCCAGCATTTT.

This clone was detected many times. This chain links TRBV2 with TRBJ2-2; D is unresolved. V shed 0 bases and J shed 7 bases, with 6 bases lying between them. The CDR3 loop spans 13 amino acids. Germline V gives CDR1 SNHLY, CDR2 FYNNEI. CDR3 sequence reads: CASSEAHGGELFF. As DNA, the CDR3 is TGTGCCAGCAGTGAAGCGCACGGCGGGGAGCTGTTTTTT.

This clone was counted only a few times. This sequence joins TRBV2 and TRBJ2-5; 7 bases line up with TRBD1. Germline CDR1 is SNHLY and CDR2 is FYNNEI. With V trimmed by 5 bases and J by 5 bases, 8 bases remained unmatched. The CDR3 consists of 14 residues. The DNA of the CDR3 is TGTGCCAGCAGTTATGCAGGGGGAATGGAGACCCAGTACTTC. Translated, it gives CASSYAGGMETQYF.

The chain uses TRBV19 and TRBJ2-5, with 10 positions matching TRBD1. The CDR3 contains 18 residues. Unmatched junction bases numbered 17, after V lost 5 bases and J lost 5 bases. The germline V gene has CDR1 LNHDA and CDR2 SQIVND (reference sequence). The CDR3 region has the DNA TGTGCCAGTAGTGTCAGACAGGGGGCGAGGGGAGTGTCGGAGACCCAGTACTTC. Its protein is CASSVRQGARGVSETQYF. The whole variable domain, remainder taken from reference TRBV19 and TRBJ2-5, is DGGITQSPKYLFRKEGQNVTLSCEQNLNHDAMYWYRQDPGQGLRLIYYSQIVNDFQKGDIAEGYSVSREKKESFPLTVTSAQKNPTAFYLCASSVRQGARGVSETQYFGPGTRLLVL.

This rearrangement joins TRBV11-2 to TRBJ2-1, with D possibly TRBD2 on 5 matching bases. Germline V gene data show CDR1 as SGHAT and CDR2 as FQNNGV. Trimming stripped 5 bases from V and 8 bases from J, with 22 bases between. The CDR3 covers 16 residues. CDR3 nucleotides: TGTGCCAGCAGCCCGGCGGGCGACCCCCAGTTCGATGAGCAGTTCTTC. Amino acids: CASSPAGDPQFDEQFF.